Listed here are 24 T cell receptor beta chains from one sample, sequenced in a study of T cells after yellow fever vaccination. TCRdb reprocessed the 5' RACE reads via MiXCR and lists one record per CDR3 protein. The repertoire holds over 300,000 distinct CDR3 sequences, with around 6.8% as singletons. This specimen was PBMCs, taken roughly seven weeks after the first yellow fever vaccination. The receptor source for this set is a man between 18 and 29 years old who received the YFV17D yellow fever vaccine.

This clonotype was recorded at least ten times. The rearrangement uses TRBV28 and TRBJ2-1; 7 positions match TRBD2. The CDR3 is 16 amino acids. Per germline, CDR1 MDHEN and CDR2 SYDVKM. Trimming cost V 5 bases and J 5 bases; bases outside gene matches: 12. The CDR3 is CASSRDLGGGDNEQFF. In DNA, the CDR3 is TGTGCCAGCAGTCGGGATTTGGGGGGGGGTGACAATGAGCAGTTCTTC. Variable domain in full (rest from reference TRBV28 and TRBJ2-1): DVKVTQSSRYLVKRTGEKVFLECVQDMDHENMFWYRQDPGLGLRLIYFSYDVKMKEKGDIPEGYSVSREKKERFSLILESASTNQTSMYLCASSRDLGGGDNEQFFGPGTRLTVL.

The chain carries TRBV29-1 and TRBJ2-2, with no clear D. The CDR3 contains 13 residues. V lost 3 bases and J 0 bases, leaving 5 bases between the germline ends. Germline V gives CDR1 SQVTM, CDR2 ANQGSEA. The CDR3 here is CSVEAPNTGELFF. The CDR3 nucleotides read TGCAGCGTTGAGGCCCCGAACACCGGGGAGCTGTTTTTT.

In this sample, this clonotype turned up many times. Written as DNA, the CDR3 is TGTGCCAGCAGCGTAGGGGGGGTGGGGTCCTACGAGCAGTACTTC. Amino acid sequence: CASSVGGVGSYEQYF. The chain employs TRBV9 and TRBJ2-7; TRBD2 is a possible D gene (6 bases). Trimming pared 0 bases from V and 1 base from J, leaving 11 bases between. The CDR3 is 15 residues long. Germline CDR1 SGDLS, CDR2 YYNGEE.

The chain employs TRBV3-1 and TRBJ2-2; a weak D match, TRBD2 (6 bases). The V end lost 4 bases, the J end lost 6 bases, and 18 bases lay between the germline ends. The CDR3 has 16 residues. Germline loops: CDR1 LGHDT, CDR2 YNNKEL (reference sequence). The CDR3 DNA sequence: TGTGCCAGCAGCCTCTCCCTAGGAGGGTGGTCCGGGGAGCTGTTTTTT. Translation gives CASSLSLGGWSGELFF.

This clonotype was counted many times. The chain uses TRBV7-2 and TRBJ2-7, with 11 bases identical to TRBD2. V shed 4 bases and J 3 bases; nucleotides not matched to a gene: 8. CDR1 SGHTA and CDR2 FQGNSA come from the germline V gene. This CDR3 is built from 16 residues. Written as DNA, the CDR3 is TGTGCCAGCAGCTCCCGTAGCGGGGGGGCCCTCTACGAGCAGTACTTC. It translates to CASSSRSGGALYEQYF.

The chain couples TRBV7-9 to TRBJ1-4; possible D gene TRBD1, 5 bases. This CDR3 has 15 amino acids. Germline CDR1 SEHNR, CDR2 FQNEAQ (reference sequence). The V gene lost 2 bases and the J gene lost 6 bases, with 13 bases spanning the gap. This CDR3 is CASSLWDAEDEKLFF. CDR3 nucleotides: TGTGCCAGCAGCTTATGGGACGCGGAGGATGAAAAACTGTTTTTT.

The chain joins TRBV4-1 to TRBJ2-5, with TRBD1 matching over 9 bases. This CDR3 is built from 16 residues. In germline, CDR1 is MGHRA, CDR2 YSYEKL. V lost 3 bases and J lost 3; bases outside the gene matches: 8. The CDR3 protein is CASSHLVRTGEETQYF. For the CDR3, the DNA is TGCGCCAGCAGCCACCTCGTTCGGACAGGGGAAGAGACCCAGTACTTC.

This clonotype came up a few times. The CDR3 here is CASSQIPAGYTF. CDR3 nucleotides: TGTGCCAGCAGCCAAATACCGGCTGGCTACACCTTC. The chain combines TRBV3-1 with TRBJ1-2, with D hard to call. The CDR3 runs 12 residues. Germline assignment: CDR1 LGHDT and CDR2 YNNKEL (reference sequence). Trimming removed 2 bases at V and 7 bases at J, with 8 bases between.

This clonotype came up many times. The V and J genes are TRBV5-1 and TRBJ2-6; TRBD1 matches at 9 bases. The J segment lost 0 bases and the V segment lost 9 bases, leaving 10 bases of the junction unmatched. The CDR3 has 17 residues. CDR1 is SGHRS, CDR2 YFSETQ, per germline. The CDR3 DNA is TGCGCCAACCAGGACAGGGGCCCTTTCTCTGGGGCCAACGTCCTGACTTTC. Encoded protein: CANQDRGPFSGANVLTF.

This clonotype was counted only a few times. The chain combines TRBV15 with TRBJ1-2; D perhaps matches TRBD1 (5 bases). Between the trimmed V and J ends, which lost 3 bases and 5 bases, there was a span of 13 bases. Germline loops: CDR1 LNHNV, CDR2 YYDKDF (reference sequence). This CDR3 has 14 amino acids. CDR3 amino acids: CATSRSGGYYGYTF. Written as DNA, the CDR3 is TGTGCCACCAGCAGGTCCGGGGGTTATTATGGCTACACCTTC.

This clonotype was counted a few times. The chain combines TRBV11-2 with TRBJ2-5, with 9 bases fitting TRBD2. Germline trimming cut 3 bases from V and 4 bases from J; bases unmatched to any gene: 9. This CDR3 region has 16 residues. Germline V CDR1 and CDR2: SGHAT, FQNNGV. The CDR3 nucleotides read TGTGCCAGCAGCTTCGAGAGACTAGCGGTGAGAGAGACCCAGTACTTC. Protein sequence: CASSFERLAVRETQYF.

V and J are TRBV14 and TRBJ2-1, with a tentative D call TRBD1 (5 bases). The CDR3 totals 12 residues. Germline CDR1 reads SGHDN; CDR2 reads FVKESK. Trimming took 4 bases from V and 7 from J, leaving 8 bases between them. This CDR3 reads CASSRQNNEQFF. The CDR3, as DNA: TGTGCCAGCAGCCGACAGAATAATGAGCAGTTCTTC.

The chain couples TRBV27 to TRBJ1-3; 7 bases are a match to TRBD1. Germline trimming cut 9 bases from V and 4 bases from J; bases unmatched to any gene: 3. This CDR3 spans 12 amino acids. The germline V gene encodes CDR1 MNHEY and CDR2 SMNVEV (reference sequence). The CDR3 sequence is CASGTAGNTIYF. The CDR3 nucleotides read TGTGCCAGTGGGACAGCCGGAAACACCATATATTTT.

This clonotype was seen repeatedly, ten times or more. The gene calls are TRBV12-3 or TRBV12-4 and TRBJ2-7, with D possibly matching TRBD1 (5 bases). Trimming took 2 bases from V and 1 from J, leaving 6 bases between them. This CDR3 is 13 amino acids long. CDR3 loop: CASSLRQSYEQYF. CDR3 sequence (DNA): TGTGCCAGCAGTTTAAGACAGTCCTACGAGCAGTACTTC.

The table lists this clonotype with many counts. This CDR3 is CASSPLGMYGYTF. The CDR3 nucleotides read TGTGCCAGCAGCCCGTTGGGGATGTATGGCTACACCTTC. The chain couples TRBV7-2 to TRBJ1-2, with unresolved D. Germline values: CDR1 SGHTA, CDR2 FQGNSA. Deletions cut 5 bases from V and 5 bases from J, with 12 bases between. The CDR3 runs 13 residues.

The chain uses TRBV12-3 or TRBV12-4 and TRBJ2-3; weak D call: TRBD1 (6 bases). V was pared by 6 bases and J by 0 bases, with 13 bases between. The CDR3 spans 15 residues. This CDR3 reads CASSLQGISTDTQYF. CDR3 DNA sequence: TGTGCCAGCAGCCTCCAGGGGATTAGCACAGATACGCAGTATTTT.

This clonotype was recorded a few times. The chain is built from TRBV6-5 and TRBJ2-7, with D possibly TRBD1 on 5 matching bases. The CDR3 consists of 14 residues. Looked up from germline, CDR1 is MNHEY and CDR2 is SVGAGI. Trimming left V 2 bases short and J 1 base short, with 9 bases between. As DNA, the CDR3 is TGTGCCAGCAGTTACGGGCAGGGATCCTACGAGCAGTACTTC. Protein product: CASSYGQGSYEQYF.

This clonotype turned up a few times. The genes are TRBV7-2 and TRBJ2-3; D remains ambiguous. V lost 3 bases and J lost 2, with 9 bases in between. Germline V gene lookup returns CDR1 SGHTA and CDR2 FQGNSA. The CDR3 is made up of 14 amino acids. The DNA for the CDR3 is TGTGCCAGCAGCTTTTCACTAAACACAGATACGCAGTATTTT. It translates to CASSFSLNTDTQYF.

This rearrangement joins TRBV7-9 to TRBJ2-1; 8 nucleotides match TRBD1. CDR1 is SEHNR and CDR2 is FQNEAQ in the germline V gene (reference sequence). J was trimmed by 7 bases and V by 4 bases; bases with no gene match: 9. This CDR3 is 15 amino acids long. CDR3 residues: CASSSSDRVDNEQFF. The CDR3 DNA is TGTGCCAGCAGCTCCTCGGACAGGGTGGATAATGAGCAGTTCTTC.

The V call is TRBV6-5, the J call TRBJ1-6; TRBD1 agrees at 7 bases. Germline-derived CDR1 and CDR2 are MNHEY and SVGAGI. The length of the CDR3 is 15 residues. V gave up 0 bases and J gave up 7 bases; unmatched junction bases: 3. CDR3 region: CASSYSSRGNSPLHF. DNA for the CDR3: TGTGCCAGCAGTTACTCGTCCAGGGGGAATTCACCCCTCCACTTT.

This clonotype has more than one count but fewer than ten. The chain carries TRBV4-3 and TRBJ1-5, with D possibly TRBD1 on 5 matching bases. The CDR3 loop spans 13 amino acids. The germline V gene encodes CDR1 LGHNA and CDR2 YSLEER. Between the trimmed V and J ends, which lost 1 base and 5 bases, there was a span of 6 bases. The CDR3 loop is CASSQGGDQPQHF. CDR3 in DNA: TGCGCCAGCAGCCAAGGGGGGGATCAGCCCCAGCATTTT.

The V gene is TRBV30, the J gene TRBJ1-1, with TRBD1 identical over 7 bases. Germline V CDR1 and CDR2: GTSNPN, SVGIG (reference sequence). The ends lost 0 bases at V and 11 bases at J; junction bases unmatched: 6. There are 12 residues in the CDR3. CDR3 bases: TGTGCCTGGAGTGTACTACAGGGGTTGGCTTTCTTT. It translates to CAWSVLQGLAFF.

This clonotype was observed a handful of times. The CDR3 here is CASSQRHPSYEQYF. The CDR3 DNA follows: TGCGCCAGCAGCCAACGACATCCCTCCTACGAGCAGTACTTC. The chain uses TRBV4-1 and TRBJ2-7; D is unresolved. The germline CDR1 and CDR2 sequences are MGHRA and YSYEKL. The germline V and J ends were trimmed by 2 bases and 0 bases, with 8 bases remaining between them. The CDR3 is 14 amino acids.

This clonotype has a count of ten or more. The rearrangement links TRBV14 to TRBJ2-1, with 7 bases lining up with TRBD2. The J segment lost 4 bases and the V segment lost 11 bases, leaving 5 bases of the junction unmatched. CDR3 length equals 12 residues. The germline CDR1 and CDR2 sequences are SGHDN and FVKESK. The CDR3 here is CASGGLYNEQFF. The CDR3 DNA reads as TGTGCCTCGGGGGGACTATACAATGAGCAGTTCTTC.